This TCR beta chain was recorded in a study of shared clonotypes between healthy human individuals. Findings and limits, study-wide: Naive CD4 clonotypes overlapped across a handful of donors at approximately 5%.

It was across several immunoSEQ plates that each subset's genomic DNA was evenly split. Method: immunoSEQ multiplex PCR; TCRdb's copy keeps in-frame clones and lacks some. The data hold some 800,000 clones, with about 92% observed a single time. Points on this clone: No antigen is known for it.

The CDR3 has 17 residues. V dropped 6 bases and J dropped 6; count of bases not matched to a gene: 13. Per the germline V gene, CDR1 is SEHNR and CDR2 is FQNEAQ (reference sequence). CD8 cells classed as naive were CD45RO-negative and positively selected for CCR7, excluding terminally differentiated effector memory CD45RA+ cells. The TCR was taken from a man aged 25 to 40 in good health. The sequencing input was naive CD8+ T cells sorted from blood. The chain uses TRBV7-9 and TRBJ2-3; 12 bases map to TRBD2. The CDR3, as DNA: TGTGCCAGCAGGCCGGGACTAGCGGGCTCGTTGGCGGATACGCAGTATTTT. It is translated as CASRPGLAGSLADTQYF.